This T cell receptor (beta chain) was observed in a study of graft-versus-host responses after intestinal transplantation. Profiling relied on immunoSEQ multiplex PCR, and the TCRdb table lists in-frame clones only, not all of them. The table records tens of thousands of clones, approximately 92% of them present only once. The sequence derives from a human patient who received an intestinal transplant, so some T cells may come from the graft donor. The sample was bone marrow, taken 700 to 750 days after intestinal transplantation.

CDR3: CASSKEPGTVEPQHF. The CDR3 DNA reads TGTGCCAGCAGCAAAGAGCCCGGGACAGTGGAGCCCCAGCATTTT. The chain employs TRBV7-9 and TRBJ1-5, with 7 bases matching TRBD1. The length of the CDR3 is 15 residues. Germline V gene data show CDR1 as SEHNR and CDR2 as FQNEAQ (reference sequence). V was pared by 5 bases and J by 8 bases, with 12 bases of the junction left unmatched.